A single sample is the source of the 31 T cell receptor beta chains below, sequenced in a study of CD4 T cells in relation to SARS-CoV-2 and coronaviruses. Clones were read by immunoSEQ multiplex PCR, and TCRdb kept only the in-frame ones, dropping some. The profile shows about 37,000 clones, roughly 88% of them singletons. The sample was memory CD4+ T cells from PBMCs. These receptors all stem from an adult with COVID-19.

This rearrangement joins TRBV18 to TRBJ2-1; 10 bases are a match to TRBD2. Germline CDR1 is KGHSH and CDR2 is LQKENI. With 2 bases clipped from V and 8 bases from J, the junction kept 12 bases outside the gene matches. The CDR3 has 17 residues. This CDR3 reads CASSPTTGTSVRDEQFF. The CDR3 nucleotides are TGTGCCAGCTCACCAACAACCGGGACTAGCGTCCGGGATGAGCAGTTCTTC.

In nucleotides, the CDR3 is TGCGCCAGCAGCGACCCATCCGGGACAAAGGGTGAGCAGTTCTTC. It codes for CASSDPSGTKGEQFF. This sequence joins TRBV5-1 and TRBJ2-1, with D possibly TRBD1 on 6 matching bases. Germline V lookup: CDR1 SGHRS, CDR2 YFSETQ. The length of the CDR3 is 15 residues. The V gene lost 4 bases and the J gene lost 9 bases, with 20 bases spanning the gap.

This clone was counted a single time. The CDR3 reads CASSQPTTGEQFF. Here the CDR3 DNA reads TGCGCCAGCAGCCAACCTACTACAGGGGAGCAGTTCTTC. This chain connects TRBV4-1 to TRBJ2-1; possible D gene TRBD1, 6 bases. Germline V gives CDR1 MGHRA, CDR2 YSYEKL. CDR3 size: 13 residues. The V and J ends lost 2 bases and 10 bases respectively, with 12 bases between them.

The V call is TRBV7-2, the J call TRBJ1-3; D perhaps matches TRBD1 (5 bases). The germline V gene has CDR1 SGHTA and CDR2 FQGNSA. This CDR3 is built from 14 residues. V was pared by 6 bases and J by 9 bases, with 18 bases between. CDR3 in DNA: TGTGCCAGCAGTCGTGACGGCGGGGGTGGCACCATATATTTT. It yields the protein CASSRDGGGGTIYF.

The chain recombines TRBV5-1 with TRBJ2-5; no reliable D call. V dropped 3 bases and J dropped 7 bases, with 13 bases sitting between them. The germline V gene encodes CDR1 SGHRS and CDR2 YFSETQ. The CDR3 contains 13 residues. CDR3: CASSSESIGTQYF. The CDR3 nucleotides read TGCGCCAGCAGCTCCGAATCGATCGGGACCCAGTACTTC.

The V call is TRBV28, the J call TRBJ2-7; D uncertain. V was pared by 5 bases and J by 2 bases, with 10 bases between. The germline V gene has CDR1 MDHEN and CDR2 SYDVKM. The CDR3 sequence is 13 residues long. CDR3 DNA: TGTGCCAGCAGTATAAGCGCAGCCTACGAGCAGTACTTC. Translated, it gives CASSISAAYEQYF.

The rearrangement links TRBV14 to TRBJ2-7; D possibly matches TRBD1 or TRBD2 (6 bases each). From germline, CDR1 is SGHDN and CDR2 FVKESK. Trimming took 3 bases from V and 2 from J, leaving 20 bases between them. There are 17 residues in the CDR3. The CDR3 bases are TGTGCCAGCAGCCAGGGGGAGGACAGACCGAACACCTACGAGCAGTACTTC. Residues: CASSQGEDRPNTYEQYF.

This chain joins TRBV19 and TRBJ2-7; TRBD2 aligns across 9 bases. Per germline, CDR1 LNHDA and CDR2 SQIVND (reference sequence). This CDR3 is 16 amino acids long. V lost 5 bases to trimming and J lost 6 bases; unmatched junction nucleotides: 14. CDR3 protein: CASSSSSGSPASEQYF. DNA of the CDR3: TGTGCCAGTAGTTCGAGTAGCGGGAGCCCTGCTTCCGAGCAGTACTTC.

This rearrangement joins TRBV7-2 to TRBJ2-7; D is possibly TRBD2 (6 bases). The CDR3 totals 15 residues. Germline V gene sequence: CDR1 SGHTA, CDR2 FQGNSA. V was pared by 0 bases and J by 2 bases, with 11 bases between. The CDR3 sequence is CASSLAAGQPYEQYF. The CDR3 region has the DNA TGTGCCAGCAGCTTAGCTGCGGGGCAACCCTACGAGCAGTACTTC. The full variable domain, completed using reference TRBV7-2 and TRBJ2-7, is GAGVSQSPSNKVTEKGKDVELRCDPISGHTALYWYRQSLGQGLEFLIYFQGNSAPDKSGLPSDRFSAERTGGSVSTLTIQRTQQEDSAVYLCASSLAAGQPYEQYFGPGTRLTVT.

CDR3 nucleotides: TGTGCCAGCAGTTTCGGTACTAATGAAAAACTGTTTTTT. This encodes CASSFGTNEKLFF. The rearrangement joins TRBV28 to TRBJ1-4; D unclear. There are 13 residues in the CDR3. Germline CDR1 reads MDHEN; CDR2 reads SYDVKM. V was shortened by 3 bases and J by 2 bases, with 4 bases between the two germline ends.

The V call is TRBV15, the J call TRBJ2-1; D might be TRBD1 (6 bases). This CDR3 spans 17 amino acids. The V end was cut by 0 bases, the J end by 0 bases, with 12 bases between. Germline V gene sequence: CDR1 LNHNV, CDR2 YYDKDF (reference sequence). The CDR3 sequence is CATSRDRGRGSYNEQFF. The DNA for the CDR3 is TGTGCCACCAGCAGAGATCGAGGCAGGGGCTCCTACAATGAGCAGTTCTTC.

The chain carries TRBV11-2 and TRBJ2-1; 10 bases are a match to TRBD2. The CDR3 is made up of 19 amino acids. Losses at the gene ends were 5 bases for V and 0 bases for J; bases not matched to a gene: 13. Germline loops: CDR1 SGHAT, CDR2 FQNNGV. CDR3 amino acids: CASSPRLAGALSSYNEQFF. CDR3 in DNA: TGTGCCAGCAGCCCGCGGCTAGCGGGAGCTCTATCCTCCTACAATGAGCAGTTCTTC.

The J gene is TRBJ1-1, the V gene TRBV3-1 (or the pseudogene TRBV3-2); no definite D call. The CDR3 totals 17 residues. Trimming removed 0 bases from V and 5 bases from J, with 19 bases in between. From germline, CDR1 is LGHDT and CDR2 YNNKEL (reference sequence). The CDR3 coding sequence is TGTGCCAGCAGCCAAGAATCCTGGTTACAAAGGAAAACTGAAGCTTTCTTT. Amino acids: CASSQESWLQRKTEAFF.

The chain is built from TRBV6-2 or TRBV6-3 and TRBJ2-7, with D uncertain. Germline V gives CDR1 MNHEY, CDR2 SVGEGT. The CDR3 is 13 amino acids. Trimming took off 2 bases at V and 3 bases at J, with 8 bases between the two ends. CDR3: CASSYGSGYEQYF. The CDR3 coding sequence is TGTGCCAGCAGTTACGGGTCAGGCTACGAGCAGTACTTC.

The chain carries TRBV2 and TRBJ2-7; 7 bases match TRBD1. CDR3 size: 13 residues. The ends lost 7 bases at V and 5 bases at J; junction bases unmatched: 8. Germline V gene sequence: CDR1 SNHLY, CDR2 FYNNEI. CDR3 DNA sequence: TGTGCCAGCAATAAGGGACAGACGGACGAGCAGTACTTC. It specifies CASNKGQTDEQYF. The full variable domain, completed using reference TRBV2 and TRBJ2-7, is EPEVTQTPSHQVTQMGQEVILRCVPISNHLYFYWYRQILGQKVEFLVSFYNNEISEKSEIFDDQFSVERPDGSNFTLKIRSTKLEDSAMYFCASNKGQTDEQYFGPGTRLTVT.

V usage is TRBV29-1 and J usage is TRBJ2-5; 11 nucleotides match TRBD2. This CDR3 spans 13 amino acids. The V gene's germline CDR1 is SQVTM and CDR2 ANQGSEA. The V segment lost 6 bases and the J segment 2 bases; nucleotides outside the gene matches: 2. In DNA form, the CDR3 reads TGCAGCGTAAGACTAGCGGGACAAGAGACCCAGTACTTC. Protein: CSVRLAGQETQYF.

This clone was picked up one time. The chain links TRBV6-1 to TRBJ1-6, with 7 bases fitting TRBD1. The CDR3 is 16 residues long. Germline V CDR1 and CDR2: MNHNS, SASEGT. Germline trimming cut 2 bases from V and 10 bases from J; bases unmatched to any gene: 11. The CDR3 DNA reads TGTGCCAGCAGTGAACGGGCTCCAGGGGGTGGATCACCCCTCCACTTT. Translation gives CASSERAPGGGSPLHF.

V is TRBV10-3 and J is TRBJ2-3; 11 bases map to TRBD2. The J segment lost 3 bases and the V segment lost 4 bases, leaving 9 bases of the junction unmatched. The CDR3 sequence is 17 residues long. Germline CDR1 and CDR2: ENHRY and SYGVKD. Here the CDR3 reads CAISGGLAGSGTDTQYF. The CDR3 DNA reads TGTGCCATCAGTGGAGGACTAGCGGGCAGTGGGACAGATACGCAGTATTTT.

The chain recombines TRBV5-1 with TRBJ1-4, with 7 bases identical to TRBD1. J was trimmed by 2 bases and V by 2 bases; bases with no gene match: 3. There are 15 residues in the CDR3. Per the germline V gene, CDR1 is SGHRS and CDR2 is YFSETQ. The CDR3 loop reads CASSLQGRTNEKLFF. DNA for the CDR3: TGCGCCAGCAGCTTACAGGGGCGGACTAATGAAAAACTGTTTTTT.

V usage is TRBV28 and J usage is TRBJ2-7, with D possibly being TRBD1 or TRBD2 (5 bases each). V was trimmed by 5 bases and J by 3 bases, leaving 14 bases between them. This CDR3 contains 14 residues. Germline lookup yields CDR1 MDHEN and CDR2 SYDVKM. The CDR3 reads CASSTPGRGYEQYF. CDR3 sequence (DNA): TGTGCCAGCAGTACTCCGGGACGGGGCTACGAGCAGTACTTC. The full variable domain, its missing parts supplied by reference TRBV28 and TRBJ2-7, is DVKVTQSSRYLVKRTGEKVFLECVQDMDHENMFWYRQDPGLGLRLIYFSYDVKMKEKGDIPEGYSVSREKKERFSLILESASTNQTSMYLCASSTPGRGYEQYFGPGTRLTVT.

This CDR3 is CASSASTGAKEKLFF. The CDR3 nucleotides are TGTGCCAGCAGTGCCTCTACAGGGGCGAAGGAAAAACTGTTTTTT. This chain uses TRBV25-1 with TRBJ1-4; the match to TRBD1 covers 7 bases. With 4 bases clipped from V and 8 bases from J, the junction kept 10 bases outside the gene matches. CDR1 MGHDK and CDR2 SYGVNS come from the germline V gene. The CDR3 contains 15 residues.

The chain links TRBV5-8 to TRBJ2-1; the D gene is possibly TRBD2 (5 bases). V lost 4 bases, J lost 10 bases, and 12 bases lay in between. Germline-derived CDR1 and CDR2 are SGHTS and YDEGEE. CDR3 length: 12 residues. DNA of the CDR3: TGTGCCAGCAGCCGATGGACTTACGAGCAGTTCTTC. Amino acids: CASSRWTYEQFF.

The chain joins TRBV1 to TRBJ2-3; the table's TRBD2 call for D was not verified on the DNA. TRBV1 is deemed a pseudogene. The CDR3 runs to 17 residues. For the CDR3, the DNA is TGCACCAGCAGCCAAGATCAAGTAGCGGGAAGCACAGATACGCAGTATTTT. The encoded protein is CTSSQDQVAGSTDTQYF.

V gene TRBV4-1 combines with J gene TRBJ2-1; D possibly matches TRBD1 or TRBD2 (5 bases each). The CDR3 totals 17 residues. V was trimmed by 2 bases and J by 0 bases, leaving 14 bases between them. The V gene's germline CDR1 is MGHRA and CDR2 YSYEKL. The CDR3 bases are TGCGCCAGCAGCCAAAGGGACCCGCAAAGCTCCTACAATGAGCAGTTCTTC. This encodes CASSQRDPQSSYNEQFF.

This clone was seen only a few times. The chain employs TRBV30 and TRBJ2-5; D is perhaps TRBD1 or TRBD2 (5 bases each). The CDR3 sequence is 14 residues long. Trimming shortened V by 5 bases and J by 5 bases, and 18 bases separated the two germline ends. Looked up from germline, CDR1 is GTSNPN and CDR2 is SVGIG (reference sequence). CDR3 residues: CAWSRDGGGETQYF. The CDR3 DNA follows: TGTGCCTGGTCTCGGGACGGCGGCGGGGAGACCCAGTACTTC. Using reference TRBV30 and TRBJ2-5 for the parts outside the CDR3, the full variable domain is SQTIHQWPATLVQPVGSPLSLECTVEGTSNPNLYWYRQAAGRGLQLLFYSVGIGQISSEVPQNLSASRPQDRQFILSSKKLLLSDSGFYLCAWSRDGGGETQYFGPGTRLLVL.

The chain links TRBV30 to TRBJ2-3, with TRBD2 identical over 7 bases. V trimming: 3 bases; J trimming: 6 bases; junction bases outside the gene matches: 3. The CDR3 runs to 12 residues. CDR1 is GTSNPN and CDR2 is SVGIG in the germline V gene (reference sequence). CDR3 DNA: TGTGCCTGGAGCGGGACTATTGATACGCAGTATTTT. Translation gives CAWSGTIDTQYF.

CDR3 sequence reads: CASSDITDRVGNTIYF. The CDR3 DNA follows: TGCGCCAGCAGCGATATTACGGACAGAGTTGGAAACACCATATATTTT. The V gene is TRBV5-1, the J gene TRBJ1-3, with TRBD1 as a possible D gene (6 bases). The CDR3 is 16 amino acids. The V and J ends lost 4 bases and 3 bases respectively, with 17 bases between them. Germline V gene sequence: CDR1 SGHRS, CDR2 YFSETQ.

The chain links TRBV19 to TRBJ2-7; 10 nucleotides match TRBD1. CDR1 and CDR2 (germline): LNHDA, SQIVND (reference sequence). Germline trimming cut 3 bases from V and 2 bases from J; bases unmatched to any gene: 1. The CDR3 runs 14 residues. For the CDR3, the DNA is TGTGCCAGTAGTATTGGGACAGGGGCCTACGAGCAGTACTTC. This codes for CASSIGTGAYEQYF.

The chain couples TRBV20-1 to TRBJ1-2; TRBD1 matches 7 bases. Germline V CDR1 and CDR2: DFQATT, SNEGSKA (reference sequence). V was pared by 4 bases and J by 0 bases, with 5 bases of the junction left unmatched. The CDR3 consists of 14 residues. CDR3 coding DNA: TGCAGTGCTAATGACAGGGACACTAACTATGGCTACACCTTC. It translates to CSANDRDTNYGYTF.

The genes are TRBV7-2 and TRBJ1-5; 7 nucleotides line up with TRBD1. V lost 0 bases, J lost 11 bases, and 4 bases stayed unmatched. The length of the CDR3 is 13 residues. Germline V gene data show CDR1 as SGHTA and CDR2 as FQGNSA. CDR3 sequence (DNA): TGTGCCAGCAGCTTAGCGAGGGACAGATCCCAGCATTTT. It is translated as CASSLARDRSQHF.

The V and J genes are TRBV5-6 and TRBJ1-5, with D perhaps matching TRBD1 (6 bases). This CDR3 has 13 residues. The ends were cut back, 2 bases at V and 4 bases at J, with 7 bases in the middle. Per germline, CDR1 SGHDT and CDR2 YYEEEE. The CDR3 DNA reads TGTGCCAGCAGCTTCCAGGGGAATCAGCCCCAGCATTTT. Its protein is CASSFQGNQPQHF.